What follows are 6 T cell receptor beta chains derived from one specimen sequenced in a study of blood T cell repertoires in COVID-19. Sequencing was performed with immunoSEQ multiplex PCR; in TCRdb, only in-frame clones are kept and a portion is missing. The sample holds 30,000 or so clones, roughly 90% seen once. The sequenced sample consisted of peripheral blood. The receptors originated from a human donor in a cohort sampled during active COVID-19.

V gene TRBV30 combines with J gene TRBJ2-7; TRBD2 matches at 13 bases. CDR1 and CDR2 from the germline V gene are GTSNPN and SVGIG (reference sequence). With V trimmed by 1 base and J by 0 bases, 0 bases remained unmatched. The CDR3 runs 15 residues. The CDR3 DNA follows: TGTGCCTGGAGTGGACTAGCGGGGGGCTCCTACGAGCAGTACTTC. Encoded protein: CAWSGLAGGSYEQYF.

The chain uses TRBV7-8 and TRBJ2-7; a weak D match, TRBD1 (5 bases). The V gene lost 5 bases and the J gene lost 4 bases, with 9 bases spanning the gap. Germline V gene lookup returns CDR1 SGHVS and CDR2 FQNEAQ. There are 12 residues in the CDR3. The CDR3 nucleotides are TGTGCCAGCAGCGGGGCGGCATACGAGCAGTACTTC. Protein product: CASSGAAYEQYF.

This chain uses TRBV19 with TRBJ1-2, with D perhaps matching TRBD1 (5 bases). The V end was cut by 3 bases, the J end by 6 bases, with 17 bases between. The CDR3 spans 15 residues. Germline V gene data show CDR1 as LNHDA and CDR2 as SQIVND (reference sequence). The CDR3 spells CASSINEDTLNGYTF. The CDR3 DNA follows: TGTGCCAGTAGTATTAATGAGGACACCTTGAATGGCTACACCTTC.

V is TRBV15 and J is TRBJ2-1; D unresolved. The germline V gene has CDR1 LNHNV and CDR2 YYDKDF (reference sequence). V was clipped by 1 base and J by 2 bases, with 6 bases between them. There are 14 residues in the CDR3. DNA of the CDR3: TGTGCCACCAGCAGAGGTCCCGCCTACAATGAGCAGTTCTTC. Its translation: CATSRGPAYNEQFF.

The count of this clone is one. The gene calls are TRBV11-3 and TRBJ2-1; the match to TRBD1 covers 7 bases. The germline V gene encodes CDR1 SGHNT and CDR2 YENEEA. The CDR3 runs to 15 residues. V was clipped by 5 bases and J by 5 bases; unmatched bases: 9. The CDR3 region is CASSLTRTGHNEQFF. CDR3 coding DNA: TGTGCCAGCAGCCTAACACGGACAGGTCACAATGAGCAGTTCTTC. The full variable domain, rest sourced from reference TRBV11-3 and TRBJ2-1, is EAGVVQSPRYKIIEKKQPVAFWCNPISGHNTLYWYLQNLGQGPELLIRYENEEAVDDSQLPKDRFSAERLKGVDSTLKIQPAELGDSAVYLCASSLTRTGHNEQFFGPGTRLTVL.

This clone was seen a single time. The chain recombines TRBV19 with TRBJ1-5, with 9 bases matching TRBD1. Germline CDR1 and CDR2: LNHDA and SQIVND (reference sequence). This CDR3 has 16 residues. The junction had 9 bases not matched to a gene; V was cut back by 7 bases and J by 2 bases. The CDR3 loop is CASTFRTGAGNQPQHF. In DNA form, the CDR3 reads TGTGCCAGTACCTTTCGGACAGGGGCTGGCAATCAGCCCCAGCATTTT.